One sample yielded the 5 T cell receptor beta chains listed below, sequenced in a study of blood T cell repertoires in COVID-19. Using immunoSEQ multiplex PCR, the repertoire was profiled, and TCRdb retains in-frame clones only, with some absent. Among approximately 240,000 clones, about 90% were seen once, and the ten largest hold 1.5% to 2%. Sequencing input: PBMCs or T cells enriched from blood (not recorded which). Receptor source: a woman aged 18-29 years who had recovered from COVID-19.

The chain uses TRBV15 and TRBJ1-1; D unclear. Germline assignment: CDR1 LNHNV and CDR2 YYDKDF (reference sequence). Trimming shortened V by 2 bases and J by 0 bases, and 7 bases separated the two germline ends. This CDR3 is built from 14 residues. CDR3 DNA sequence: TGTGCCACCAGCAGAAAAATAATGAACACTGAAGCTTTCTTT. Translation gives CATSRKIMNTEAFF.

The chain combines TRBV28 with TRBJ2-7; 11 bases fit TRBD2. CDR1 is MDHEN, CDR2 SYDVKM, per germline. The CDR3 runs 16 residues. The V gene end was trimmed by 5 bases and the J gene end by 4 bases; junction bases not matched to a gene: 10. The CDR3 sequence: CASSTPGTSGIYEQYF. In nucleotides, the CDR3 is TGTGCCAGCAGTACACCCGGGACTAGCGGTATATACGAGCAGTACTTC.

This clone has more than one count but fewer than ten. J is TRBJ2-3 and V is TRBV2; TRBD2 aligns across 10 bases. The trim removed 5 bases at V and 0 bases at J, leaving 2 bases unmatched. The CDR3 length is 15 residues. CDR1 and CDR2 (germline): SNHLY, FYNNEI. CDR3 region: CASSLAGASTDTQYF. The CDR3 nucleotides are TGTGCCAGCAGTCTAGCGGGAGCTAGCACAGATACGCAGTATTTT. Drawing the rest from reference TRBV2 and TRBJ2-3, the complete variable domain is EPEVTQTPSHQVTQMGQEVILRCVPISNHLYFYWYRQILGQKVEFLVSFYNNEISEKSEIFDDQFSVERPDGSNFTLKIRSTKLEDSAMYFCASSLAGASTDTQYFGPGTRLTVL.

The V and J genes are TRBV10-3 and TRBJ2-6; D remains ambiguous. The CDR3 sequence is 13 residues long. CDR1 is ENHRY and CDR2 is SYGVKD in the germline V gene. V was trimmed by 8 bases and J by 2 bases, leaving 7 bases between them. CDR3 DNA sequence: TGTGCCATCTCAGAAACTGGGGCCAACGTCCTGACTTTC. The encoded protein is CAISETGANVLTF.

V usage is TRBV5-4 and J usage is TRBJ2-3; 11 nucleotides match TRBD2. Germline V gene data show CDR1 as SGHNT and CDR2 as YYREEE (reference sequence). Germline trimming cut 1 base from V and 2 bases from J; bases unmatched to any gene: 6. The CDR3 contains 17 residues. CDR3 region: CASSLSVAGGYTDTQYF. The CDR3 bases are TGTGCCAGCAGCTTGTCTGTAGCGGGAGGGTACACAGATACGCAGTATTTT.